What follows describes a single T cell receptor beta chain. The antigen remains undetermined. Trimming stripped 5 bases from V and 9 bases from J, with 23 bases between. Germline assignment: CDR1 PRHDT and CDR2 FYEKMQ (reference sequence). The CDR3 length is 15 residues. Documented time point: inflamed ileum from the surgical specimen. This specimen comes from a study of T cell repertoires in ileal Crohn's disease. Across the whole study: All patients had surgery for stricturing (approximately 60%) or penetrating (roughly 39%) disease. Around 490 nanograms of biopsy DNA per sample underwent TCRB immunosequencing. From the surgical specimen's inflamed ileum, biopsies were taken as M0. Points from the study as a whole: Endoscopic recurrence occurred in every patient whose clonality exceeded 26.8%.

The table came from immunoSEQ multiplex PCR; TCRdb's copy has only in-frame clones and leaves some out. The sample lists some 2,900 clones; roughly three quarters were seen once. Sequencing input: ileal tissue. The J gene is TRBJ2-7, the V gene TRBV13; D perhaps matches TRBD1 (7 bases). This TCR was sampled from an adult with Crohn's disease. CDR3 sequence (DNA): TGTGCCAGCAGCGCGGAGGGGGCGGCGCTGGGATGGCAGTACTTC. Its protein is CASSAEGAALGWQYF. The full variable domain, its missing parts supplied by reference TRBV13 and TRBJ2-7, is AAGVIQSPRHLIKEKRETATLKCYPIPRHDTVYWYQQGPGQDPQFLISFYEKMQSDKGSIPDRFSAQQFSDYHSELNMSSLELGDSALYFCASSAEGAALGWQYFGPGTRLTVT.